This record concerns one T cell receptor beta chain sequence. The entry originates in a study of T cell responses to AZD1222 COVID-19 vaccine. Repertoires were generated with immunoSEQ multiplex PCR, while TCRdb's copy carries only in-frame clones and drops some. The sample gives some 18,000 clones, roughly 79% of which show up once; around 23% is in the top ten. The receptor was isolated from an adult who received the AZD1222 COVID-19 vaccine. The input for sequencing was peripheral blood, taken 28 days after the second AZD1222 dose.

This CDR3 reads CASSRLTNEQFF. DNA for the CDR3: TGTGCCAGCAGCCGGCTCACCAATGAGCAGTTCTTC. J is TRBJ2-1 and V is TRBV5-6; D uncertain. This CDR3 is built from 12 residues. CDR1 is SGHDT and CDR2 is YYEEEE in the germline V gene. V was trimmed by 4 bases and J by 6 bases, leaving 8 bases between them.